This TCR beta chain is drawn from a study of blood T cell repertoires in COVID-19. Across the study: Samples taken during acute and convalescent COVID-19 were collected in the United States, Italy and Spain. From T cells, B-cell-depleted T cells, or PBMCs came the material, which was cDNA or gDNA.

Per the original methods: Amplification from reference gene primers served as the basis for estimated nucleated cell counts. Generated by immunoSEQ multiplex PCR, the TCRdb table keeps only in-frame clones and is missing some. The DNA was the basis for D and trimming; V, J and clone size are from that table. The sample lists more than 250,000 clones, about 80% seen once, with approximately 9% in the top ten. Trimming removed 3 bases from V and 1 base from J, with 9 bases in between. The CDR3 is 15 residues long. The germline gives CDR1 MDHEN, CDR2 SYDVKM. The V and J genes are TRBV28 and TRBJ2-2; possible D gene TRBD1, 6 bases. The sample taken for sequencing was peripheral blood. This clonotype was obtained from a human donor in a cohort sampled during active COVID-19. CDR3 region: CASSFEGQNTGELFF. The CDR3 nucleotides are TGTGCCAGCAGTTTTGAGGGACAGAACACCGGGGAGCTGTTTTTT.